A few counts support the clone carrying this TCR beta chain. Antigen unknown. The sample is drawn from a study of cytomegalovirus exposure and HLA in healthy donors. General observations from the study: Beyond CMV serostatus, there was no information to go on about immune exposure. Later on, an analysis found that several of the most significant clusters appeared to be linked to common viral pathogens, which included parvovirus B19. Usually a TCR sequence was rare, but some public TCRs were found in many donors.

Healthy donors of bone marrow made up the group. The PCR used 60 Vbeta and 13 Jbeta primers. Libraries were prepared by immunoSEQ multiplex PCR; TCRdb keeps only in-frame clonotypes and omits some of them. The sample carries fewer than 250,000 clones, 79% recorded once. CDR1 and CDR2 from the germline V gene are SGDLS and YYNGEE. The V end was cut by 4 bases, the J end by 1 base, with 5 bases between. The CDR3 has 12 amino acids. The sample was PBMCs. This TCR came from a woman between 18 and 29 years old in good health and CMV-seronegative. V gene TRBV9 combines with J gene TRBJ1-1, with unresolved D. CDR3 sequence: CASSSQNTEAFF. The CDR3 nucleotides read TGTGCCAGCAGCTCCCAGAACACTGAAGCTTTCTTT.